This section outlines one TCR beta chain sequence together with its context. The target antigen is unknown. The CDR3 covers 14 residues. J was trimmed by 5 bases and V by 4 bases; bases with no gene match: 3. Germline loops: CDR1 SGHAT, CDR2 FQNNGV. Original analysis: ImmunoSEQ sequences covered only the junction and lacked quality scores; filtering therefore differed. The data were produced by immunoSEQ multiplex PCR, yet TCRdb's version contains in-frame clones alone and is incomplete. The V and J calls and the clone size are those of that table, but D and trimming were determined from the DNA. The table has about 2 million clones, about 95% seen once. The sample comes from a study of shared clonotypes between healthy human individuals. General study points: Clonotypes not shared had lower generation probabilities than those common to all four donors.

Positive CCR7 selection of CD45RO-negative cells yielded the naive CD8 cells, and terminally differentiated effector memory CD45RA+ cells were excluded. The clonotype was recovered from a man aged 18 to 35 in good health. The source material was naive CD8+ T cells sorted from blood. The V gene is TRBV11-2, the J gene TRBJ2-7, with TRBD1 matching 12 bases. CDR3 nucleotide sequence: TGTGCCAGCAGCTGGGGACAGGGGGCCAACGAGCAGTACTTC. Translating gives CASSWGQGANEQYF.